The rows below give T cell receptor beta chains drawn from one sample of a study of blood T cell repertoires in COVID-19. TCRdb's table, derived via immunoSEQ multiplex PCR, lists solely in-frame clones and lacks some. The sample shows under 250,000 clones, 75% to 90% of them seen only once. The sequencing sample was made of peripheral blood. The receptor source for this set is a woman in her seventies with COVID-19, enrolled during active disease. Both conserved end residues are part of each CDR3. Fields, in order: J gene, D gene, V gene, clone size, CDR3 protein, CDR3 DNA. A D gene is named only where the DNA matches it firmly. Some rows have no size entry. The others give once, few or many, or a class for an expanded clone.

>TRBJ2-2|-|TRBV27|-
CASRLLATINTGELFF
TGTGCCAGCAGGCTACTAGCTACAATAAACACCGGGGAGCTGTTTTTT
>TRBJ2-5|-|TRBV9|few
CASSPRGETQYF
TGTGCCAGCAGCCCCCGCGGAGAGACCCAGTACTTC
>TRBJ2-2|-|TRBV5-5|-
CASSLGFDGELFF
TGTGCCAGCAGCCTAGGATTCGATGGGGAGCTGTTTTTT
>TRBJ1-1|-|TRBV7-2|-
CASRDIVGGNTEAFF
TGTGCCAGCAGGGACATAGTGGGGGGTAACACTGAAGCTTTCTTT
>TRBJ2-7|-|TRBV9|-
CASSVAVRGYEQYF
TGTGCCAGCAGCGTAGCTGTCAGGGGTTACGAGCAGTACTTC
>TRBJ1-5|TRBD1|TRBV6-1|-
CASSEAPSAGGNQPQHF
TGTGCCAGCAGTGAAGCGCCCTCGGCAGGGGGTAATCAGCCCCAGCATTTT
>TRBJ1-4|TRBD1|TRBV4-1|few
CASSRGRGGTNEKLFF
TGCGCCAGCAGCAGGGGGCGAGGAGGGACTAATGAAAAACTGTTTTTT
>TRBJ1-1|TRBD1|TRBV29-1|-
CSGTRTGETEAFF
TGCAGCGGAACAAGGACAGGGGAGACTGAAGCTTTCTTT
>TRBJ2-1|TRBD2|TRBV27|-
CASSPSPSGRYNEQFF
TGTGCCAGCAGTCCCTCCCCTAGCGGGAGGTACAATGAGCAGTTCTTC
>TRBJ2-3|TRBD1|TRBV27|-
CASSRTGHTDTQYF
TGTGCCAGCAGTAGGACAGGGCACACAGATACGCAGTATTTT
>TRBJ2-5|-|TRBV7-3|-
CASSPTGRAGTQYF
TGTGCCAGCAGCCCCACCGGGAGAGCTGGGACCCAGTACTTC
>TRBJ2-1|TRBD2|TRBV5-1|-
CASSPTASGTGNEQFF
TGCGCCAGCAGCCCAACAGCTAGCGGGACGGGGAATGAGCAGTTCTTC
>TRBJ1-6|-|TRBV27|-
CASTLSGTWSSPLHF
TGTGCCAGCACCTTATCCGGGACTTGGAGTTCACCCCTCCACTTT
>TRBJ2-5|-|TRBV7-3|-
CASSQAMQETQYF
TGTGCCAGCAGCCAAGCGATGCAAGAGACCCAGTACTTC
>TRBJ1-2|TRBD1|TRBV9|-
CASSVATGDYGYTF
TGTGCCAGCAGCGTGGCGACAGGGGACTATGGCTACACCTTC
>TRBJ2-3|-|TRBV11-2|-
CASSRIWAEGDTQYF
TGTGCCAGCAGCCGTATCTGGGCCGAGGGCGATACGCAGTATTTT
>TRBJ2-5|TRBD2|TRBV24-1|-
CATSDTAGDGETQYF
TGTGCCACCAGTGATACAGCGGGAGACGGGGAGACCCAGTACTTC
>TRBJ1-5|-|TRBV7-8|once
CASSLAGDNQPQHF
TGTGCCAGCAGCTTAGCCGGGGACAATCAGCCCCAGCATTTT
>TRBJ1-5|-|TRBV7-9|-
CASSERGGSGQPQHF
TGTGCCAGCAGTGAGAGGGGGGGCTCTGGTCAGCCCCAGCATTTT
>TRBJ2-7|TRBD1|TRBV6-5|few
CASRGTGFYEQYF
TGTGCCAGCAGGGGGACAGGATTCTACGAGCAGTACTTC
>TRBJ2-7|TRBD2|TRBV29-1|-
CSVRGGLSYEQYF
TGCAGCGTTAGGGGAGGGCTCTCCTACGAGCAGTACTTC
>TRBJ2-6|TRBD1|TRBV27|-
CATGFRDRALSGANVLTF
TGTGCCACCGGCTTCCGGGACAGGGCCCTCTCTGGGGCCAACGTCCTGACTTTC
>TRBJ2-1|-|TRBV29-1|-
CSAVAEDQFF
TGCAGCGCCGTCGCGGAAGATCAGTTCTTC
>TRBJ1-1|-|TRBV30|-
CAWSRTGLTEAFF
TGTGCCTGGAGTCGAACAGGGCTGACTGAAGCTTTCTTT
>TRBJ1-1|-|TRBV5-1|-
CASSAGQGVQPEAFF
TGCGCCAGCAGCGCCGGTCAGGGTGTCCAACCTGAAGCTTTCTTT
>TRBJ1-2|-|TRBV30|few
CAWSVRTQHGYTF
TGTGCCTGGAGTGTAAGGACACAGCATGGCTACACCTTC
>TRBJ1-1|TRBD1|TRBV12-3/TRBV12-4|many
CASRAGQGAEAFF
TGTGCCAGCAGAGCGGGACAGGGGGCTGAAGCTTTCTTT
>TRBJ1-2|TRBD1|TRBV7-6|-
CASSRDRGQGYGYTF
TGTGCCAGCAGCCGAGACAGGGGGCAAGGCTATGGCTACACCTTC
>TRBJ2-3|-|TRBV6-2/TRBV6-3|-
CASSYSGLDTQYF
TGTGCCAGCAGTTACTCGGGCTTAGATACGCAGTATTTT
>TRBJ2-3|TRBD2|TRBV5-1|-
CASSTPGTSSAQYF
TGCGCCAGCAGCACTCCCGGGACTAGTTCTGCGCAGTATTTT
>TRBJ2-5|-|TRBV2|-
CASSRNSYRAAKETQYF
TGTGCCAGCAGCCGAAACTCTTACAGGGCCGCGAAAGAGACCCAGTACTTC
>TRBJ2-5|TRBD1|TRBV30|many
CAWIPLTGQETQYF
TGTGCCTGGATTCCCCTGACAGGGCAAGAGACCCAGTACTTC
>TRBJ2-7|-|TRBV27|-
CASSTRGDYEQYF
TGTGCCAGCAGCACCCGGGGAGATTACGAGCAGTACTTC
>TRBJ2-3|-|TRBV5-1|-
CASSLVGKRITDTQYF
TGCGCCAGCAGCTTGGTGGGAAAGCGGATCACAGATACGCAGTATTTT
>TRBJ1-6|TRBD1|TRBV28|-
CASSPHKQGYNSPLHF
TGTGCCAGCAGTCCCCATAAACAGGGGTATAATTCACCCCTCCACTTT
>TRBJ1-2|-|TRBV7-9|once
CASSLEKQGFGYTF
TGTGCCAGCAGCTTAGAAAAACAGGGCTTCGGCTACACCTTC
>TRBJ1-1|TRBD1|TRBV28|many
CASSLGRTGSIMAFF
TGTGCCAGCAGTTTGGGGAGGACAGGGTCTATAATGGCTTTCTTT
>TRBJ2-7|TRBD1|TRBV28|-
CASSKRDRFTYEQYF
TGTGCCAGCAGTAAAAGGGACAGGTTTACCTACGAGCAGTACTTC